What follows are 17 T cell receptor beta chains derived from one specimen sequenced in a study of a mutant IDH1 vaccine in newly diagnosed glioma. The time point here: baseline, week 1 (first vaccination visit). Treatment defined: pre-vaccination baseline after standard-of-care therapy. Using immunoSEQ multiplex PCR, the repertoire was profiled, and TCRdb retains in-frame clones only, with some absent. Of 50,000 to 65,000 clones listed, 80% to 90% are singletons. The source material was PBMCs, sampled from a glioma patient treated with radiotherapy, temozolomide or both. The receptors derive from a man aged 18 to 30 with glioma.

This clone was found once. The CDR3 DNA reads as TGCGCCAGCAGTCTGGGGTCCGGTCCGAATCAGCCCCAGCATTTT. Translation: CASSLGSGPNQPQHF. The chain recombines TRBV5-1 with TRBJ1-5; D not resolved. CDR3 length: 15 amino acids. V dropped 5 bases and J dropped 4 bases, with 16 bases sitting between them. Germline CDR1 reads SGHRS; CDR2 reads YFSETQ. The full variable domain, in which reference TRBV5-1 and TRBJ1-5 provide the parts outside the CDR3, is KAGVTQTPRYLIKTRGQQVTLSCSPISGHRSVSWYQQTPGQGLQFLFEYFSETQRNKGNFPGRFSGRQFSNSRSEMNVSTLELGDSALYLCASSLGSGPNQPQHFGDGTRLSIL.

The V call is TRBV28, the J call TRBJ1-3, with a weak D call TRBD1 (5 bases). Trimming cost V 4 bases and J 0 bases, with 13 bases left between them. Germline assignment: CDR1 MDHEN and CDR2 SYDVKM. This CDR3 region has 16 residues. The CDR3 DNA is TGTGCCAGCAGTTCCGATCAGGGCAACTCTGGAAACACCATATATTTT. Its translation: CASSSDQGNSGNTIYF.

The chain couples TRBV4-3 to TRBJ2-7; unclear D gene. Germline CDR1 reads LGHNA; CDR2 reads YSLEER. The V gene lost 0 bases and the J gene lost 3 bases, with 12 bases spanning the gap. The CDR3 runs to 15 residues. CDR3 sequence: CASSQDLADDYEQYF. The CDR3 nucleotides are TGCGCCAGCAGCCAAGATTTGGCGGACGACTACGAGCAGTACTTC.

The chain combines TRBV28 with TRBJ1-1; D is ambiguous. V dropped 3 bases and J dropped 2 bases, with 7 bases sitting between them. Germline lookup yields CDR1 MDHEN and CDR2 SYDVKM. The CDR3 has 13 amino acids. CDR3 in amino acids: CASSLLINTEAFF. CDR3 bases: TGTGCCAGCAGTTTGTTGATTAACACTGAAGCTTTCTTT.

This chain uses TRBV7-3 with TRBJ1-2, with D maybe TRBD1 (5 bases). The V end was cut by 4 bases, the J end by 2 bases, with 14 bases between. The CDR3 totals 15 residues. Germline V lookup: CDR1 SGHTA, CDR2 FQGTGA. The CDR3 nucleotides are TGTGCCAGCAGCTCTCAACCGACAGTAAACTATGGCTACACCTTC. The encoded protein is CASSSQPTVNYGYTF.

The V call is TRBV4-1, the J call TRBJ1-2; the D gene is possibly TRBD1 (6 bases). The CDR3 is 14 amino acids. Deletions cut 5 bases from V and 4 bases from J, with 14 bases between. The germline V gene has CDR1 MGHRA and CDR2 YSYEKL. In DNA, the CDR3 is TGCGCCAGCAGCGGCCGGGGGGCTCTCTATGGCTACACCTTC. Translated, it gives CASSGRGALYGYTF.

The rearrangement uses TRBV2 and TRBJ1-5; D uncertain. This CDR3 spans 13 amino acids. Between the trimmed V and J ends, which lost 6 bases and 0 bases, there was a span of 6 bases. Germline V gene lookup returns CDR1 SNHLY and CDR2 FYNNEI. The CDR3 DNA reads as TGTGCCAGCAGGGTATATAGCAATCAGCCCCAGCATTTT. Translating it yields CASRVYSNQPQHF.

This rearrangement joins TRBV6-6 to TRBJ1-2; 8 bases line up with TRBD1. V trimming: 6 bases; J trimming: 6 bases; junction bases outside the gene matches: 6. There are 13 residues in the CDR3. Germline-derived CDR1 and CDR2 are MNHNY and SVGAGI (reference sequence). CDR3 residues: CASSPTGVNGYTF. CDR3 in DNA: TGTGCCAGCAGCCCGACAGGGGTTAATGGCTACACCTTC.

The rearrangement links TRBV21-1 to TRBJ1-5. TRBV21-1 is a recognized pseudogene. This CDR3 region has 13 residues. For the CDR3, the DNA is TGTGCCAGCAGACGGTCGCGGAATTTCCCCCAGCATTTT. Translation: CASRRSRNFPQHF.

This chain links TRBV6-1 with TRBJ1-5, with D unclear. Trimming cost V 0 bases and J 6 bases, with 9 bases left between them. CDR3 length: 14 amino acids. Germline V gives CDR1 MNHNS, CDR2 SASEGT. DNA for the CDR3: TGTGCCAGCAGTGAAGCGTTGTGGTTTCAGCCCCAGCATTTT. As protein: CASSEALWFQPQHF.

The rearrangement links TRBV7-2 to TRBJ1-4; a weak D match, TRBD1 (6 bases). Germline values: CDR1 SGHTA, CDR2 FQGNSA. The V end lost 5 bases, the J end lost 10 bases, and 20 bases lay between the germline ends. This CDR3 is built from 15 residues. The CDR3 loop reads CASSVTGSPKGKLFF. The CDR3 DNA sequence: TGTGCCAGCAGCGTCACAGGGAGCCCCAAGGGAAAACTGTTTTTT.

This sequence joins TRBV7-2 and TRBJ2-7; 9 bases are a match to TRBD1. The V segment lost 2 bases and the J segment 5 bases; nucleotides outside the gene matches: 7. The CDR3 sequence is 15 residues long. Germline V CDR1 and CDR2: SGHTA, FQGNSA. CDR3: CASSLSGTGFNEQYF. CDR3 in DNA: TGTGCCAGCAGCTTAAGTGGGACAGGGTTTAACGAGCAGTACTTC.

The chain has TRBV30 and TRBJ2-1; D possibly corresponds to TRBD2 (6 bases). CDR3 length: 15 amino acids. With 2 bases removed from V and 0 bases from J, the gap between germline ends came to 11 bases. Germline V CDR1 and CDR2: GTSNPN, SVGIG (reference sequence). CDR3 coding DNA: TGTGCCTGGAGTCGGGACTCTAGCTCCTACAATGAGCAGTTCTTC. Translating it yields CAWSRDSSSYNEQFF.

This clone was counted a single time. V and J are TRBV6-6 and TRBJ2-7, with 8 bases lining up with TRBD2. The junction had 10 bases not matched to a gene; V was cut back by 7 bases and J by 2 bases. The CDR3 sequence is 15 residues long. Germline assignment: CDR1 MNHNY and CDR2 SVGAGI (reference sequence). The CDR3 nucleotides read TGTGCCAGCACCAAAAGACTGGGACTAGCCTACGAGCAGTACTTC. Protein sequence: CASTKRLGLAYEQYF.

V usage is TRBV6-5 and J usage is TRBJ1-2, with D uncertain. The V end lost 0 bases, the J end lost 4 bases, and 9 bases lay between the germline ends. The CDR3 sequence is 14 residues long. Germline loops: CDR1 MNHEY, CDR2 SVGAGI. The CDR3 nucleotides read TGTGCCAGCAGTTACTCTTCGGGCCGCTATGGCTACACCTTC. It is translated as CASSYSSGRYGYTF.

V gene TRBV10-2 combines with J gene TRBJ2-7; TRBD2 is a possible D gene (5 bases). The CDR3 totals 13 residues. Trimming shortened V by 2 bases and J by 5 bases, and 10 bases separated the two germline ends. The germline V gene has CDR1 WSHSY and CDR2 SAAADI. This CDR3 reads CASSEAGVHEQYF. For the CDR3, the DNA is TGCGCCAGCAGTGAGGCGGGCGTCCACGAGCAGTACTTC.

The genes are TRBV27 and TRBJ1-1; D not certain. Germline lookup yields CDR1 MNHEY and CDR2 SMNVEV (reference sequence). This CDR3 comprises 13 residues. Trimming left V 2 bases short and J 3 bases short, with 7 bases between. The CDR3 sequence: CASSLGVDTEAFF. Written as DNA, the CDR3 is TGTGCCAGCAGTTTAGGGGTGGACACTGAAGCTTTCTTT.